These 20 T cell receptor beta chains came from one sample sequenced in a study of T cell responses to AZD1222 COVID-19 vaccine. Sequenced by immunoSEQ multiplex PCR; TCRdb stores in-frame clones only, minus some. This table holds roughly 200,000 clones, 90% to 95% found once. This material consisted of peripheral blood, taken 28 days after the second dose of the MenACWY control vaccine. These receptors were collected from an adult who received the MenACWY meningococcal vaccine as a control.

The chain is built from TRBV30 and TRBJ2-5, with 15 bases aligning to TRBD2. The CDR3 spans 15 residues. Trimming took 6 bases from V and 7 from J; bases not matched to a gene: 9. Germline CDR1 is GTSNPN and CDR2 is SVGIG (reference sequence). This chain's CDR3 is CACTIGTSGGTTQYF. The CDR3 DNA is TGTGCCTGTACCATCGGGACTAGCGGGGGGACGACCCAGTACTTC. Based on the CDR3 plus reference TRBV30 and TRBJ2-5, the full variable domain is SQTIHQWPATLVQPVGSPLSLECTVEGTSNPNLYWYRQAAGRGLQLLFYSVGIGQISSEVPQNLSASRPQDRQFILSSKKLLLSDSGFYLCACTIGTSGGTTQYFGPGTRLLVL.

This clone was seen just once. The chain joins TRBV5-4 to TRBJ1-1, with 10 bases fitting TRBD1. After removal of 4 bases from V and 4 bases from J, the junction contained 7 bases not matched to a gene. Looked up from germline, CDR1 is SGHNT and CDR2 is YYREEE (reference sequence). This CDR3 spans 15 amino acids. The CDR3 loop reads CASSPGQGRTTEAFF. The CDR3 region has the DNA TGTGCCAGCAGCCCGGGACAGGGGCGCACCACTGAAGCTTTCTTT.

This CDR3 is CASSQGWGASPQHF. CDR3 bases: TGTGCCAGCAGCCAAGGATGGGGGGCCTCGCCCCAGCATTTT. The rearrangement uses TRBV3-1 (or the pseudogene TRBV3-2) and TRBJ1-5; a weak D match, TRBD1 (6 bases). V gave up 1 base and J gave up 9 bases, with 13 bases separating them. The CDR3 spans 14 residues. CDR1 and CDR2 from the germline V gene are LGHDT and YNNKEL (reference sequence).

The chain joins TRBV2 to TRBJ2-5, with D maybe TRBD2 (5 bases). The V end was cut by 6 bases, the J end by 5 bases, with 13 bases between. CDR3 size: 13 residues. CDR1 is SNHLY and CDR2 is FYNNEI in the germline V gene. DNA of the CDR3: TGTGCCAGCAGAAGAGGGCTCAGGGAGACCCAGTACTTC. It is translated as CASRRGLRETQYF.

V and J are TRBV10-3 and TRBJ2-1, with 8 bases identical to TRBD2. The V gene's germline CDR1 is ENHRY and CDR2 SYGVKD. V gave up 3 bases and J gave up 0 bases; unmatched junction bases: 10. The CDR3 spans 18 residues. The CDR3 region is CAISDSIAGKGSYNEQFF. The CDR3 DNA sequence: TGTGCCATCAGTGATTCAATAGCGGGAAAGGGCTCCTACAATGAGCAGTTCTTC.

In this sample, this clone turned up once. The genes are TRBV19 and TRBJ1-2, with TRBD1 matching 8 bases. This CDR3 spans 16 amino acids. The germline V gene encodes CDR1 LNHDA and CDR2 SQIVND (reference sequence). V was pared by 4 bases and J by 6 bases, with 13 bases of the junction left unmatched. CDR3 residues: CASSTTLWTGLDGYTF. CDR3 coding DNA: TGTGCCAGTAGTACTACCCTTTGGACAGGGCTGGATGGCTACACCTTC.

The chain has TRBV5-1 and TRBJ2-7; D is possibly TRBD2 (6 bases). Germline lookup yields CDR1 SGHRS and CDR2 YFSETQ. The CDR3 totals 14 residues. V was trimmed by 2 bases and J by 0 bases, leaving 9 bases between them. CDR3 protein: CASSFSGASYEQYF. In DNA, the CDR3 is TGCGCCAGCAGCTTTAGCGGAGCCTCCTACGAGCAGTACTTC.

The rearrangement joins TRBV5-1 to TRBJ1-4, with 7 bases aligning to TRBD1. Germline loops: CDR1 SGHRS, CDR2 YFSETQ. The trim removed 1 base at V and 8 bases at J, leaving 5 bases unmatched. The CDR3 is 14 amino acids. The CDR3 reads CASSLPRDSEKLFF. In nucleotides, the CDR3 is TGCGCCAGCAGCTTGCCCCGGGACAGCGAAAAACTGTTTTTT.

The rearrangement uses TRBV27 and TRBJ2-7; tentatively, D is TRBD2 (6 bases). The V end was cut by 5 bases, the J end by 5 bases, with 19 bases between. From germline, CDR1 is MNHEY and CDR2 SMNVEV (reference sequence). The CDR3 spans 15 residues. The CDR3 DNA sequence: TGTGCCAGCAGTAATCGAGGAGGGGAGAGTGACGAGCAGTACTTC. Encoded protein: CASSNRGGESDEQYF.

The chain links TRBV6-5 to TRBJ2-1; the match to TRBD2 covers 13 bases. CDR3 length: 16 amino acids. From germline, CDR1 is MNHEY and CDR2 SVGAGI. V lost 4 bases to trimming and J lost 4 bases; unmatched junction nucleotides: 4. As DNA, the CDR3 is TGTGCCAGCAGTTCACTAGCGGGGGGGTCGTACAATGAGCAGTTCTTC. Translating it yields CASSSLAGGSYNEQFF.

The rearrangement links TRBV5-6 to TRBJ1-1; D perhaps matches TRBD1 (5 bases). This CDR3 contains 15 residues. Germline V gene lookup returns CDR1 SGHDT and CDR2 YYEEEE. V lost 0 bases and J 1 base, leaving 10 bases between the germline ends. The CDR3 loop reads CASSLAGGGNTEAFF. The DNA of the CDR3 is TGTGCCAGCAGCTTGGCCGGGGGTGGGAACACTGAAGCTTTCTTT.

The V gene is TRBV5-6, the J gene TRBJ1-2; 7 nucleotides agree with TRBD1. The length of the CDR3 is 15 residues. CDR1 SGHDT and CDR2 YYEEEE come from the germline V gene. Unmatched junction bases numbered 11, after V lost 4 bases and J lost 5 bases. For the CDR3, the DNA is TGTGCCAGCAGCCTAGGGACAGAGATACGATATGGCTACACCTTC. Translating it yields CASSLGTEIRYGYTF.

The CDR3, as DNA: TGTGCCAGCAGCTTGTCCAGCAGAATGAACACTGAAGCTTTCTTT. Translation: CASSLSSRMNTEAFF. The chain carries TRBV5-4 and TRBJ1-1; D gene unclear. Trimming took off 1 base at V and 0 bases at J, with 10 bases between the two ends. CDR3 length equals 15 residues. Germline V CDR1 and CDR2: SGHNT, YYREEE (reference sequence).

The chain uses TRBV9 and TRBJ1-4; D is unclear. Germline values: CDR1 SGDLS, CDR2 YYNGEE. The CDR3 length is 14 residues. V was trimmed by 1 base and J by 4 bases, leaving 8 bases between them. CDR3 coding DNA: TGTGCCAGCAGCGTATATGGGATTAATGAAAAACTGTTTTTT. This gives the protein CASSVYGINEKLFF.

The CDR3 coding sequence is TGTGCCAGCAGCTTGACTTCCGGGCTCACAGGGGCTGGAAACACCATATATTTT. It specifies CASSLTSGLTGAGNTIYF. The V gene is TRBV7-9, the J gene TRBJ1-3; TRBD1 agrees at 7 bases. This CDR3 region has 18 residues. Germline CDR1 and CDR2: SEHNR and FQNEAQ (reference sequence). The junction had 13 bases not matched to a gene; V was cut back by 3 bases and J by 2 bases.

The rearrangement links TRBV28 to TRBJ2-5; D unresolved. The CDR3 contains 15 residues. Between the trimmed V and J ends, which lost 6 bases and 4 bases, there was a span of 18 bases. Per germline, CDR1 MDHEN and CDR2 SYDVKM. The CDR3 sequence is CASSPVGHPGETQYF. CDR3 nucleotide sequence: TGTGCCAGCAGCCCCGTTGGGCACCCCGGAGAGACCCAGTACTTC.

This sequence joins TRBV19 and TRBJ2-3; D gene ambiguous. The CDR3 extends over 12 amino acids. Germline lookup yields CDR1 LNHDA and CDR2 SQIVND (reference sequence). Trimming removed 6 bases at V and 6 bases at J, with 10 bases between. CDR3: CASRTFTDTQYF. As DNA, the CDR3 is TGTGCCAGTAGGACCTTTACGGATACGCAGTATTTT.

The chain joins TRBV12-3 or TRBV12-4 to TRBJ1-2; unclear D gene. CDR3 length equals 13 residues. Trimming shortened V by 5 bases and J by 3 bases, and 10 bases separated the two germline ends. CDR3 DNA: TGTGCCAGCAGTATAGGCGCGGACTATGGCTACACCTTC. This translates into CASSIGADYGYTF.

V is TRBV29-1 and J is TRBJ2-7, with 8 nucleotides matching TRBD1. The CDR3 is 13 amino acids. J lost 4 bases, V lost 7 bases, and 9 bases had no gene match. Germline V gene lookup returns CDR1 SQVTM and CDR2 ANQGSEA. The CDR3 DNA reads as TGCAGCGGACTTCAGGGGGCCGGGTACGAGCAGTACTTC. It yields the protein CSGLQGAGYEQYF.

This chain links TRBV5-1 with TRBJ1-4; maybe TRBD1 (6 bases). The CDR3 extends over 15 amino acids. With 6 bases removed from V and 7 bases from J, the gap between germline ends came to 19 bases. CDR1 and CDR2 from the germline V gene are SGHRS and YFSETQ. This CDR3 reads CASTSRGGESEKLFF. The CDR3 DNA is TGCGCCAGCACTTCCCGGGGGGGCGAAAGTGAAAAACTGTTTTTT.